The sequence of this T cell receptor (beta chain) was determined in a study of shared clonotypes between healthy human individuals. In the study overall: A donor's plate count was three for CD4 naive and three for CD4 memory; CD8 naive had two and CD8 memory one.

Study-level points and caveats: Naive CD4 clonotypes were shared across several donors at approximately 5.3%.

The CDR3 runs 17 residues. Trimming shortened V by 1 base and J by 5 bases, and 21 bases separated the two germline ends. The germline gives CDR1 MNHNS, CDR2 SASEGT. Remarks on this clone: Its antigen is not known.

At a deep level, the assay was run. The assay was immunoSEQ multiplex PCR, and TCRdb's table has in-frame clones only and misses some. The sample has roughly 500,000 clones, about 95% seen once. The V call is TRBV6-1, the J call TRBJ2-7; D remains unclear. The sample consisted of naive CD4+ T cells sorted from blood. Subset defined: CD45RA+ positively selected. The sequence derives from a woman in her 30s in good health. CDR3 DNA sequence: TGTGCCAGCAGTGAAGAAGGGTTGTGGCTAGTGATCCACGAGCAGTACTTC. Its translation is CASSEEGLWLVIHEQYF.